These T cell receptor beta chains were read from a single sample in a study of shared clonotypes between healthy human individuals. Clones were read by immunoSEQ multiplex PCR, and TCRdb kept only the in-frame ones, dropping some. The sample holds about 2 million clones, about 95% seen once. Sequencing was carried out using naive CD8+ T cells sorted from blood. These receptors were obtained from a man between 18 and 35 years old in good health. Each CDR3 is given with its conserved first and last residue. The D gene is left open where the match is weak. Part of the rows lack a size; the others show once, few, many or a class for expanded clones.

d_call | clone_size | j_call | v_call | cdr3_aa | cdr3_nt
TRBD1 | - | TRBJ1-2 | TRBV4-2 | CASSPHDRGLGYTF | TGTGCCAGCAGCCCCCACGACAGGGGGCTTGGCTACACCTTC
- | - | TRBJ1-2 | TRBV27 | CASSLSGAPGYTF | TGTGCCAGCAGTTTATCAGGGGCTCCTGGCTACACCTTC
- | - | TRBJ2-5 | TRBV7-6 | CASSLEAGIETQYF | TGTGCCAGCAGCTTAGAGGCAGGGATTGAGACCCAGTACTTC
- | - | TRBJ1-3 | TRBV7-2 | CASSMAGAGNTIYF | TGTGCCAGCAGCATGGCCGGAGCTGGAAACACCATATATTTT
- | - | TRBJ2-4 | TRBV5-6 | CASSLAEAKNIQYF | TGTGCCAGCAGCTTGGCAGAAGCCAAAAACATTCAGTACTTC
- | - | TRBJ2-5 | TRBV7-9 | CASNHELQETQYF | TGTGCCAGCAACCATGAACTACAAGAGACCCAGTACTTC
- | - | TRBJ1-1 | TRBV27 | CASSLFSGRPDTEAFF | TGTGCCAGCAGTTTATTTTCAGGGCGTCCGGACACTGAAGCTTTCTTT
- | - | TRBJ2-2 | TRBV28 | CASSLIGQGNTGELFF | TGTGCCAGCAGTTTAATCGGGCAGGGGAACACCGGGGAGCTGTTTTTT
- | - | TRBJ1-2 | TRBV4-1 | CASRPRGFNYGYTF | TGCGCCAGCAGACCCAGGGGATTTAACTATGGCTACACCTTC
TRBD1 | once | TRBJ1-3 | TRBV2 | CASSEALGQGRSGNTIYF | TGTGCCAGCAGTGAAGCGCTGGGACAGGGACGCTCTGGAAACACCATATATTTT
- | - | TRBJ1-2 | TRBV14 | CASSQGGRLDYGYTF | TGTGCCAGCAGCCAAGGTGGCAGATTGGACTATGGCTACACCTTC
- | - | TRBJ2-1 | TRBV7-6 | CASSESSYNEQFF | TGTGCCAGCTCTGAAAGCTCCTACAATGAGCAGTTCTTC
- | - | TRBJ1-3 | TRBV15 | CATRITPEGNTIYF | TGTGCCACCAGGATCACCCCCGAAGGAAACACCATATATTTT
- | - | TRBJ1-6 | TRBV6-6 | CASSYGGESPLHF | TGTGCCAGCAGTTACGGGGGCGAATCACCCCTCCACTTT
- | - | TRBJ1-3 | TRBV9 | CASSVAPGPGNTIYF | TGTGCCAGCAGCGTAGCGCCGGGGCCAGGAAACACCATATATTTT
- | - | TRBJ1-4 | TRBV7-8 | CASSTDRLSEKLFF | TGTGCCAGCAGCACAGACAGGCTTTCGGAAAAACTGTTTTTT
- | - | TRBJ2-7 | TRBV7-9 | CASSLGTREYEQYF | TGTGCCAGCAGCTTAGGGACCCGGGAATACGAGCAGTACTTC
- | - | TRBJ2-5 | TRBV7-3 | CASSLVGGKTQYF | TGTGCCAGCAGCTTAGTAGGGGGGAAGACCCAGTACTTC
TRBD1 | - | TRBJ1-1 | TRBV30 | CAWSATGRRGEAFF | TGTGCCTGGAGCGCGACAGGGCGGAGGGGTGAAGCTTTCTTT
TRBD1 | - | TRBJ2-7 | TRBV7-9 | CASSSGTGDYEQYF | TGTGCCAGCAGCTCCGGGACAGGGGATTACGAGCAGTACTTC
- | - | TRBJ2-7 | TRBV20-1 | CSARLVNEQYF | TGCAGTGCTAGACTAGTAAACGAGCAGTACTTC
- | few | TRBJ2-2 | TRBV19 | CASTPRDLTGQTGELFF | TGTGCCAGTACCCCCCGGGACTTGACAGGGCAGACCGGGGAGCTGTTTTTT
- | - | TRBJ2-3 | TRBV25-1 | CASSDPDTSTDTQYF | TGTGCCAGCAGTGACCCAGACACGAGCACAGATACGCAGTATTTT
TRBD1 | - | TRBJ1-4 | TRBV28 | CASSFQQGVREKLFF | TGTGCCAGCAGTTTCCAGCAGGGGGTGCGCGAAAAACTGTTTTTT
- | - | TRBJ2-5 | TRBV11-2 | CASSLAGETQYF | TGTGCCAGCAGCTTAGCTGGGGAGACCCAGTACTTC
TRBD2 | - | TRBJ2-1 | TRBV29-1 | CSVGGLAVSYNEQFF | TGCAGCGTTGGGGGACTAGCGGTATCCTACAATGAGCAGTTCTTC
- | - | TRBJ2-1 | TRBV9 | CASSPQAGQLYNEQFF | TGTGCCAGCAGCCCTCAGGCGGGACAATTATACAATGAGCAGTTCTTC
- | - | TRBJ2-7 | TRBV6-5 | CASSYGTDSYEQYF | TGTGCCAGCAGTTACGGGACGGATTCCTACGAGCAGTACTTC
TRBD1 | - | TRBJ1-5 | TRBV5-6 | CASSPQGSPNQPQHF | TGTGCCAGCAGCCCACAGGGGTCCCCCAATCAGCCCCAGCATTTT
- | - | TRBJ2-7 | TRBV15 | CATSRDLWEDEQYF | TGTGCCACCAGCAGAGATCTGTGGGAAGACGAGCAGTACTTC
- | - | TRBJ2-5 | TRBV7-9 | CASSLESGQETQYF | TGTGCCAGCAGCTTAGAGAGCGGGCAAGAGACCCAGTACTTC
TRBD2 | - | TRBJ2-7 | TRBV19 | CASSTRFGAGPYEQYF | TGTGCCAGTAGTACACGATTTGGAGCGGGACCCTACGAGCAGTACTTC
- | - | TRBJ2-1 | TRBV27 | CASSHGGYNEQFF | TGTGCCAGCAGTCATGGCGGCTACAATGAGCAGTTCTTC
- | - | TRBJ1-4 | TRBV5-8 | CASSLFGGEKLFF | TGTGCCAGCAGCTTGTTTGGAGGTGAAAAACTGTTTTTT
TRBD2 | - | TRBJ2-3 | TRBV7-9 | CASSLYGTRDTQYF | TGTGCCAGCAGCTTATACGGGACTAGGGATACGCAGTATTTT
- | - | TRBJ2-1 | TRBV7-2 | CASSFRGPINEQFF | TGTGCCAGCAGCTTCCGCGGCCCGATAAATGAGCAGTTCTTC
- | - | TRBJ2-7 | TRBV5-6 | CASSLSLADYEQYF | TGTGCCAGCAGCTTAAGCCTAGCAGATTACGAGCAGTACTTC
TRBD1 | - | TRBJ2-2 | TRBV28 | CASSSAQGVDTGELFF | TGTGCCAGCAGTTCCGCACAGGGGGTGGACACCGGGGAGCTGTTTTTT
- | few | TRBJ2-5 | TRBV5-6 | CASSLAETQYF | TGTGCCAGCAGCTTGGCAGAGACCCAGTACTTC
- | - | TRBJ1-5 | TRBV5-1 | CASSSGPGSGAQPQHF | TGCGCCAGCAGCTCGGGTCCGGGCTCAGGAGCGCAGCCCCAGCATTTT
TRBD1 | - | TRBJ1-4 | TRBV27 | CASIPSTGPNEKLFF | TGTGCCAGCATCCCCTCGACAGGGCCTAATGAAAAACTGTTTTTT
- | - | TRBJ2-1 | TRBV6-5 | CASSYSGPQNEQFF | TGTGCCAGCAGTTACTCGGGACCTCAGAATGAGCAGTTCTTC
- | - | TRBJ1-4 | TRBV6-6 | CASGTGTSTEKLFF | TGTGCCAGCGGGACCGGGACTTCGACCGAAAAACTGTTTTTT
- | - | TRBJ2-2 | TRBV28 | CASSLGLGITGELFF | TGTGCCAGCAGTTTGGGCTTGGGGATCACCGGGGAGCTGTTTTTT